This is a list of T cell receptor beta chains from one sample in a study of blood T cells in healthy people across ages. TCRdb re-called the 5' RACE reads through MiXCR, storing one row per CDR3 protein. Of around 1,800,000 distinct CDR3 sequences listed, more than 35% are singletons. Material for sequencing was blood. These receptors originate from a human donor in good health. CDR3s include the opening cysteine and the closing phenylalanine or tryptophan. Each record gives: V gene, J gene, D gene, clone size, CDR3 DNA, CDR3 protein. D genes are given only for firm matches. A clone size is listed for some rows: how often the clone was seen (once, few, many), or a class if it is expanded.

TRBV6-7	TRBJ2-1	NA	once	TGTGCCAGCAGTTACTCGGGGCAGGAGGGTTACAATGAGCAGTTCTTC	CASSYSGQEGYNEQFF
TRBV20-1	TRBJ1-5	NA	once	TGCGGTGCTAGAGATGTACAGGTCGGACTCAATCAGCCCCAGCATTTT	CGARDVQVGLNQPQHF
TRBV7-2	TRBJ1-2	NA	NA	TGTGTCAGCAGCTTGGGCAGGGCGATACATGGCTACACCTTC	CVSSLGRAIHGYTF
TRBV7-9	TRBJ2-7	NA	NA	TGTGCCAGCAGCTTAGTTACGAAGAACTACGAGCAGTACTTC	CASSLVTKNYEQYF
TRBV7-8	TRBJ1-2	NA	NA	TGTGCCAGCAGCTTAGTTGGACAGCACTATGGCTACACCTTC	CASSLVGQHYGYTF
TRBV6-2/TRBV6-3	TRBJ2-7	NA	few	TGTGCCAGCGAAAGGGACACAGCCTACGAGCAGTACTTC	CASERDTAYEQYF
TRBV29-1	TRBJ2-1	NA	NA	TGCAGCGATAATCGAAGGGGTGATGAGCAGTTCTTC	CSDNRRGDEQFF
TRBV5-1	TRBJ2-1	TRBD1	NA	TGCGCCAGCAGCTTAACCGGGACAGGGGTCGAAAATGAGCAGTTCTTC	CASSLTGTGVENEQFF
TRBV5-1	TRBJ2-3	NA	few	TGCGCCAGCAGCCCAGGTCCCGGACTCACAGATACGCAGTATTTT	CASSPGPGLTDTQYF
TRBV5-1	TRBJ2-5	NA	NA	TGCGCCAGCACCAATAGTAGGGCCCAAGAGATCCAGTACTTC	CASTNSRAQEIQYF
TRBV20-1	TRBJ1-5	NA	NA	TGCAGTGCTAGAGATCGGGCGGAGCCCAATCAGCCCCAGCATTTT	CSARDRAEPNQPQHF
TRBV28	TRBJ1-2	NA	NA	TGTGCTACCCGCGAAGTCTCCTTCTATGGCTACACCTTC	CATREVSFYGYTF
TRBV2	TRBJ2-3	NA	few	TGTGCCAGCAGTGGGGGTGCGGTGAGCACAGATACGCAGTATTTT	CASSGGAVSTDTQYF
TRBV25-1	TRBJ2-7	NA	NA	TGTGCCAGCAGTGACAACCAGGGCTACGAGCAGTACTTC	CASSDNQGYEQYF
TRBV20-1	TRBJ2-7	NA	NA	TGCAGTGCTATAACACCAGGGGCCTACGAGCAGTACTTC	CSAITPGAYEQYF
TRBV19	TRBJ2-2	NA	NA	TGTGCCAGTACCCAGGGTTACGGGGAGCTGTTTTTT	CASTQGYGELFF
TRBV7-3	TRBJ2-3	NA	few	TGTGCCAGCAGCTTAGCTCAAACCTCAGGGACTGGGGTGCAGTATTTT	CASSLAQTSGTGVQYF
TRBV7-9	TRBJ2-1	NA	NA	TGTGCCAGCAGCTTAGAGGCAGGGGTTAAGGATGAGCAGTTCTTC	CASSLEAGVKDEQFF
TRBV7-2	TRBJ1-1	TRBD1	NA	TGTGCCAGCACCCTCTCGGGACAGGGCACTGAAGCTTTCTTT	CASTLSGQGTEAFF
TRBV4-2	TRBJ2-3	NA	NA	TGTGCCAGCAGCCAAGGGGTGGGGGACACAGATACGCAGTATTTT	CASSQGVGDTDTQYF
TRBV4-3	TRBJ2-2	NA	NA	TGCGCCAGCAGCCAAGAAACGATGAGGGACACCGGGGAGCTGTTTTTT	CASSQETMRDTGELFF
TRBV29-1	TRBJ2-3	TRBD2	NA	TGCAGCGTTCCTAGCGGGGGAGGGGATACGCAGTATTTT	CSVPSGGGDTQYF
TRBV4-3	TRBJ1-4	NA	NA	TGCGCCAGCAGCCAACGGGGGCAGGGGAGTGAAAAACTGTTTTTT	CASSQRGQGSEKLFF
TRBV6-5	TRBJ2-3	NA	NA	TGTGCCAGCAGTTTTGTATTCGGGGGGCGGAATACGCAGTATTTT	CASSFVFGGRNTQYF
TRBV10-2	TRBJ1-5	NA	few	TGCACATCCCCGTGGCAGGTCTCGCAGCCCCAGCATTTT	CTSPWQVSQPQHF
TRBV20-1	TRBJ2-1	NA	few	TGCAGTGCTAGCCAAACCGCCGGGTATTACAATGAGCAGTTCTTC	CSASQTAGYYNEQFF
TRBV7-2	TRBJ2-5	TRBD2	few	TGTGCCAGCAGCTGGTCCGGGACTAGCGGAAAAGAGACCCAGTACTTC	CASSWSGTSGKETQYF
TRBV5-6	TRBJ2-4	NA	few	TGTGCCAGCAGCCCACAGGGACGGATAGCCAAAAACATTCAGTACTTC	CASSPQGRIAKNIQYF
TRBV5-1	TRBJ1-2	NA	NA	TGCGCCAGCAGCCTCGACAGCCTACCAACCTCCTATGGCTACACCTTC	CASSLDSLPTSYGYTF
TRBV20-1	TRBJ2-4	TRBD2	NA	TGCAGTGCTAGACTAGCGGGGGTTACGACCAAAAACATTCAGTACTTC	CSARLAGVTTKNIQYF
TRBV7-8	TRBJ2-1	NA	NA	TGTGCCAGCAGCTTACTCAGCAACCCCTCCTACAATGAGCAGTTCTTC	CASSLLSNPSYNEQFF
TRBV20-1	TRBJ2-1	NA	NA	TGCAGTGCTAGAGATCTGAGGTTACACCTCAATGAGCAGTTCTTC	CSARDLRLHLNEQFF
TRBV9	TRBJ2-1	TRBD2	NA	TGTGCCAGCAACCCAAGGAGGACTAGCGGGGACAATGAGCAGTTCTTC	CASNPRRTSGDNEQFF
TRBV12-3/TRBV12-4	TRBJ1-5	NA	NA	TGTGCCAGCAGTTTAGGGCGGGTTGGGGGACAGCCCCAGCATTTT	CASSLGRVGGQPQHF
TRBV7-2	TRBJ2-3	TRBD2	few	TGTGCCAGCAGCTCTACAGCGGGGGGGTACGCAGATACGCAGTATTTT	CASSSTAGGYADTQYF
TRBV4-3	TRBJ2-1	TRBD2	few	TGCGCCAGCAGCCGCCACCAGGGAGGAGCGGGACCCTACAATGAGCAGTTCTTC	CASSRHQGGAGPYNEQFF
TRBV6-2/TRBV6-3	TRBJ2-1	NA	few	TGTGCCAGCAGTTATCCCGGGGGGCCCTCCTACAATGAGCAGTTCTTC	CASSYPGGPSYNEQFF
TRBV27	TRBJ1-1	TRBD1	few	TGTGCCAGCAGTCAACAGGGGGACGCTGAAGCTTTCTTT	CASSQQGDAEAFF
TRBV2	TRBJ2-1	TRBD1	few	TGTGCCAGCACCGAAGGACAGGGGATTAACAATGAGCAGTTCTTC	CASTEGQGINNEQFF
TRBV7-2	TRBJ1-2	NA	NA	TGTGCCAGTAACAGGGAAGTCGCCTATGGCTACACCTTC	CASNREVAYGYTF
TRBV7-3	TRBJ2-3	NA	few	TGTGCCAGCAGCTTATGGGCTAGCGAAAGCACAGATACGCAGTATTTT	CASSLWASESTDTQYF
TRBV10-3	TRBJ2-5	NA	NA	TGTGCCACCCGAACGATGGGGACCCAGTACTTC	CATRTMGTQYF
TRBV20-1	TRBJ2-1	TRBD2	many	TGCAGTGCTAGAGATTACCAGCGGGGTAGTTCTGAGCAGTTCTTC	CSARDYQRGSSEQFF
TRBV4-1	TRBJ1-2	NA	many	TGCGCCAGCAGCCAAGCGGCAGGGTCCTATGGCTACACCTTC	CASSQAAGSYGYTF
TRBV20-1	TRBJ1-4	NA	NA	TGCAGTGCTAGCCCTACGGCCCGGACCTCCTTAAATGAAAAACTGTTTTTT	CSASPTARTSLNEKLFF
TRBV7-8	TRBJ1-2	NA	few	TGTGCCAGCAGCTCCCTGGCGGCGGGTAGTAGTGTCTATGGCTACACCTTC	CASSSLAAGSSVYGYTF
TRBV2	TRBJ1-2	TRBD1	few	TGTGCCAGCAGTGAAGAGGGACAGGGAGGGTATGGCTACACCTTC	CASSEEGQGGYGYTF
TRBV30	TRBJ2-1	NA	NA	TGTGCCTGGCAGGGTTTCTCCTACAATGAGCAGTTCTTC	CAWQGFSYNEQFF
TRBV24-1	TRBJ1-5	NA	NA	TGTGCCACCACCGATGGGGTTGGGCCCCAGCATTTT	CATTDGVGPQHF
TRBV4-1	TRBJ2-3	NA	NA	TGCGCCAGCAGCCAAGGATGGGCAGGGGGAGGGGATACGCAGTATTTT	CASSQGWAGGGDTQYF
TRBV9	TRBJ1-2	NA	few	TGTGCCAGCAGCGTAGTGTCGCAGGGAGTAGACTATGGCTACACCTTC	CASSVVSQGVDYGYTF
TRBV20-1	TRBJ1-5	NA	NA	TGCAGTGCCGCGAATTCACCGGGTCAGCCCCAGCATTTT	CSAANSPGQPQHF
TRBV29-1	TRBJ2-7	NA	many	TGCAGCGTTGGGTTCGGGGCAGGCGAGCAGTACTTC	CSVGFGAGEQYF
TRBV29-1	TRBJ2-5	TRBD2	many	TGCAGCGCGACTAGGCTAGCGGGGGTACTGTTACAAGAGACCCAGTACTTC	CSATRLAGVLLQETQYF
TRBV4-3	TRBJ1-2	NA	NA	TGCGCCAGCAGCCCTTCAGGTGCCGCGCGGGGCTATGGCTACACCTTC	CASSPSGAARGYGYTF
TRBV6-6	TRBJ1-2	TRBD1	few	TGTGCCAGCAGTTACTCGGAGGGGGCGCGAGTTCTTGGCTACACCTTC	CASSYSEGARVLGYTF
TRBV2	TRBJ2-1	TRBD2	NA	TGTGCCAGCAGTGACGATAGCGGGGTTTACAATGAGCAGTTCTTC	CASSDDSGVYNEQFF